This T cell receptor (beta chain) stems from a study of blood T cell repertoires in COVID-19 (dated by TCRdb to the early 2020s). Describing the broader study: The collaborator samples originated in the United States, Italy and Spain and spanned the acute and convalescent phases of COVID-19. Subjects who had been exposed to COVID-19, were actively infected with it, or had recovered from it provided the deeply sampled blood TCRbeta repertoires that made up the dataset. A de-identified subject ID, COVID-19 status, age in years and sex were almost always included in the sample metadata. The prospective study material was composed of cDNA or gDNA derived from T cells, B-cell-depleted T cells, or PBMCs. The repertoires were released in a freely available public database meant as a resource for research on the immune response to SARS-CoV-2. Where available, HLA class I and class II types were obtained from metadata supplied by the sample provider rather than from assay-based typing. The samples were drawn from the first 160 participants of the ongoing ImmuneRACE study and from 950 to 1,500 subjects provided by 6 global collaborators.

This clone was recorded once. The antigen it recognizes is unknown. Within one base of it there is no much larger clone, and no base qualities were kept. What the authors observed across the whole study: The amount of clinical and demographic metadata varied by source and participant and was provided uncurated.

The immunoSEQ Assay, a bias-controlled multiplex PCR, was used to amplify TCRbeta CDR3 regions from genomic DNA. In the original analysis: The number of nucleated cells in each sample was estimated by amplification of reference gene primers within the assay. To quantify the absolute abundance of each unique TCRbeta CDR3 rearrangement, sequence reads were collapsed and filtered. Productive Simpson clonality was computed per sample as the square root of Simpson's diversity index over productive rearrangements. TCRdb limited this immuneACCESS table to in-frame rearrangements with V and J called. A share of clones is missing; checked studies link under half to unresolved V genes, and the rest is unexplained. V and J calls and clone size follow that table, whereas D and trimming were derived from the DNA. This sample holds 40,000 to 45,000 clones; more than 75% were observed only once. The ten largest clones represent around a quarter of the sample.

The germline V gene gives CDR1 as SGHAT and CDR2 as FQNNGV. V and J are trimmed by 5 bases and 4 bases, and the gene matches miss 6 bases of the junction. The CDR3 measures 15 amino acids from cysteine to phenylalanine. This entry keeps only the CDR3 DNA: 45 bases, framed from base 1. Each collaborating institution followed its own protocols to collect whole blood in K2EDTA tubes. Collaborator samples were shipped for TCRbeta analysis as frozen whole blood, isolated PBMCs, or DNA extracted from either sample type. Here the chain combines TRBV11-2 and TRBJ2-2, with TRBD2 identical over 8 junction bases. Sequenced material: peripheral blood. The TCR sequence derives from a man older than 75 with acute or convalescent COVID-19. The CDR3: CASSPPGGRTGELFF. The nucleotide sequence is TGTGCCAGCAGCCCGCCGGGGGGGCGCACCGGGGAGCTGTTTTTT.